What follows is one TCR beta chain and its context. Its antigen is currently unknown. This CDR3 is built from 17 residues. V dropped 3 bases and J dropped 0; count of bases not matched to a gene: 5. Germline V gene lookup returns CDR1 DFQATT and CDR2 SNEGSKA (reference sequence). These data come from a study of T-cell memory formation after mild COVID-19. Whole-study findings and limits: Later expanders leaned CD4+, whereas day 15 to 85 contracting clones were balanced CD4/CD8.

5'RACE with constant-segment primers built TCRalpha and TCRbeta cDNA libraries with UMIs. TCRdb ran MiXCR on the 5' RACE reads and lists one entry per CDR3 protein. The sample has under 700,000 distinct CDR3 sequences, over 20% seen once. The sequencing input was PBMCs or a T cell subset sorted from them (not recorded which). The chain uses TRBV20-1 and TRBJ2-1, with 13 bases matching TRBD2. The clonotype comes from an adult woman who had mild COVID-19 (a few samples of this study predate the infection). Cell type and time point are not known. CDR3 in amino acids: CSARGTSGTSSYNEQFF. DNA for the CDR3: TGCAGTGCTAGGGGGACTAGCGGGACGAGCTCCTACAATGAGCAGTTCTTC.